This T cell receptor beta chain stems from a study of shared clonotypes between healthy human individuals. Study results and caveats: It was the non-shared clonotypes that had lower generation probabilities than clonotypes shared by all four donors.

Investigators spread the genomic DNA of each subset evenly over several immunoSEQ plates. Each sorted subset replicate got 200 ng genomic DNA, around 29,000 genomes. The authors' processing: Junction-only immunoSEQ sequences carried no quality scores, so filtering differed. Clones were sequenced by immunoSEQ multiplex PCR, and TCRdb holds only the in-frame ones, with some missing. That table furnishes V, J and clone size, whereas the DNA furnished D and trimming. This sample yields roughly 1 million clones, of which approximately 72% are seen a single time; 1.4% to 1.5% belongs to the top ten. The CDR3 has 13 residues. V lost 0 bases and J lost 5, with 7 bases in between. Germline V lookup: CDR1 ENHRY, CDR2 SYGVKD. Worth noting for this clone: Antigen unknown. Distinct nucleotide sequences in the sample also encode this CDR3.

The chain joins TRBV10-3 to TRBJ2-5; D ambiguous. This receptor was taken from a man younger than 35 in good health. The specimen sequenced was memory CD4+ T cells sorted from blood. Documented subset: CD45RA-negative fraction. CDR3 sequence (DNA): TGTGCCATCAGTGAGTCAGGGTTGGAGACCCAGTACTTC. Its translation: CAISESGLETQYF.